The 18 T cell receptor beta chains presented below share a single source sample, sequenced in a study of shared clonotypes between healthy human individuals. Only in-frame clones appear in the TCRdb table, and some are missing; sequencing was by immunoSEQ multiplex PCR. Of about 470,000 clones listed, 70% to 80% are singletons. The sequenced material came from PBMCs. The receptors were gathered from a woman aged 40 to 50 in good health. Some clones in this sample may be carry-over from other donors' samples.

CDR3 sequence: CASTPVGDADTQYF. DNA of the CDR3: TGTGCCAGCACCCCCGTAGGGGACGCAGATACGCAGTATTTT. V usage is TRBV7-8 and J usage is TRBJ2-3, with D perhaps TRBD1 or TRBD2 (5 bases each). Germline V CDR1 and CDR2: SGHVS, FQNEAQ. Trimming shortened V by 7 bases and J by 4 bases, and 15 bases separated the two germline ends. The CDR3 has 14 residues.

In regard to this clone: The same CDR3 can be traced to other DNA sequences in this sample. The rearrangement uses TRBV9 and TRBJ2-5; tentatively, D is TRBD2 (5 bases). The germline gives CDR1 SGDLS, CDR2 YYNGEE. This CDR3 spans 13 amino acids. Trimming removed 2 bases at V and 5 bases at J, with 10 bases between. CDR3 protein: CASSVSGGETQYF. DNA for the CDR3: TGTGCCAGCAGCGTGAGCGGTGGGGAGACCCAGTACTTC.

This chain uses TRBV28 with TRBJ2-2; 8 bases are shared with TRBD1. The CDR3 totals 14 residues. CDR1 and CDR2 (germline): MDHEN, SYDVKM. V trimming: 6 bases; J trimming: 4 bases; junction bases outside the gene matches: 4. CDR3 sequence reads: CASRWDRSTGELFF. In DNA, the CDR3 is TGTGCCAGCAGGTGGGACAGGTCCACCGGGGAGCTGTTTTTT.

Written as DNA, the CDR3 is TGCGCCAGCAGCATTCTAGCGGACGAGCAGTACTTC. This sequence encodes CASSILADEQYF. This chain joins TRBV5-1 and TRBJ2-7, with 7 bases fitting TRBD2. Per germline, CDR1 SGHRS and CDR2 YFSETQ. This CDR3 has 12 amino acids. The V gene end was trimmed by 4 bases and the J gene end by 5 bases; junction bases not matched to a gene: 3.

The chain carries TRBV10-3 and TRBJ2-7, with D tentatively TRBD2 (7 bases). The V gene's germline CDR1 is ENHRY and CDR2 SYGVKD. CDR3 length equals 15 residues. The germline V and J ends were trimmed by 4 bases and 0 bases, with 13 bases remaining between them. The CDR3 here is CAISAKGGSSYEQYF. The CDR3, as DNA: TGTGCCATCAGTGCCAAGGGGGGGAGCTCCTACGAGCAGTACTTC.

The rearrangement links TRBV15 to TRBJ1-2; no reliable D call. This CDR3 contains 16 residues. Germline V gene lookup returns CDR1 LNHNV and CDR2 YYDKDF (reference sequence). Trimming removed 4 bases at V and 0 bases at J, with 15 bases between. CDR3 in amino acids: CATSTPDVYSNYGYTF. For the CDR3, the DNA is TGTGCCACCAGCACCCCCGATGTGTACTCTAACTATGGCTACACCTTC. The full variable domain, completed using reference TRBV15 and TRBJ1-2, is DAMVIQNPRYQVTQFGKPVTLSCSQTLNHNVMYWYQQKSSQAPKLLFHYYDKDFNNEADTPDNFQSRRPNTSFCFLDIRSPGLGDTAMYLCATSTPDVYSNYGYTFGSGTRLTVV.

This clone occurred a few times. The gene calls are TRBV25-1 and TRBJ2-7, with no clear D. Germline CDR1 MGHDK, CDR2 SYGVNS. The length of the CDR3 is 15 residues. Trimming left V 2 bases short and J 3 bases short, with 14 bases between. The CDR3: CASSEGGHPVYEQYF. Here the CDR3 DNA reads TGTGCCAGCAGTGAAGGCGGCCACCCGGTCTACGAGCAGTACTTC.

This clone was picked up a small number of times. The genes are TRBV6-6 and TRBJ2-5; D call uncertain. TRBJ2-7 explains the end of the DNA better; the J call may be wrong. Germline lookup yields CDR1 MNHNY and CDR2 SVGAGI (reference sequence). The CDR3 runs 14 residues. The CDR3 loop is CASTTSDTSYEQYF. CDR3 in DNA: TGTGCCAGCACGACATCCGACACCTCCTACGAGCAGTACTTC.

The chain uses TRBV10-3 and TRBJ1-4; possible D gene TRBD1, 6 bases. Germline V gene sequence: CDR1 ENHRY, CDR2 SYGVKD. Trimming left V 3 bases short and J 7 bases short, with 12 bases between. The length of the CDR3 is 14 residues. The DNA of the CDR3 is TGTGCCATCAGTGATCCCGGGACATCTGAAAAACTGTTTTTT. Its protein is CAISDPGTSEKLFF.

The rearrangement joins TRBV6-4 to TRBJ2-1; 16 nucleotides match TRBD2. This CDR3 has 13 residues. CDR1 MRHNA and CDR2 SNTAGT come from the germline V gene. The trim removed 8 bases at V and 15 bases at J, leaving 7 bases unmatched. CDR3 sequence: CASSGTSGRALFF. The CDR3 DNA sequence: TGTGCCAGCTCAGGGACTAGCGGGAGGGCCCTGTTCTTC.

The V gene is TRBV19, the J gene TRBJ1-5, with TRBD1 matching over 7 bases. This CDR3 comprises 15 residues. Per germline, CDR1 LNHDA and CDR2 SQIVND (reference sequence). V was clipped by 2 bases and J by 1 base; unmatched bases: 2. The CDR3 protein is CASSIPGQSNQPQHF. CDR3 coding DNA: TGTGCCAGTAGTATACCGGGACAGAGCAATCAGCCCCAGCATTTT. Combining the CDR3 with reference TRBV19 and TRBJ1-5 gives the whole variable domain DGGITQSPKYLFRKEGQNVTLSCEQNLNHDAMYWYRQDPGQGLRLIYYSQIVNDFQKGDIAEGYSVSREKKESFPLTVTSAQKNPTAFYLCASSIPGQSNQPQHFGDGTRLSIL.

This rearrangement joins TRBV5-8 to TRBJ1-2; D unresolved. This CDR3 comprises 15 residues. Deletions cut 1 base from V and 3 bases from J, with 13 bases between. CDR1 is SGHTS and CDR2 is YDEGEE in the germline V gene. The CDR3 nucleotides read TGTGCCAGCAGCTTGCTGGGGTTCTCGGACTATGGCTACACCTTC. Translation: CASSLLGFSDYGYTF.

The chain has TRBV7-2 and TRBJ2-7; D ambiguous. The CDR3 length is 10 residues. Trimming removed 8 bases from V and 2 bases from J, with 4 bases in between. The germline CDR1 and CDR2 sequences are SGHTA and FQGNSA. Here the CDR3 DNA reads TGTGCCAGCGGAACCTACGAGCAGTACTTC. This gives the protein CASGTYEQYF. Full variable domain (rest looked up from reference TRBV7-2 and TRBJ2-7): GAGVSQSPSNKVTEKGKDVELRCDPISGHTALYWYRQSLGQGLEFLIYFQGNSAPDKSGLPSDRFSAERTGGSVSTLTIQRTQQEDSAVYLCASGTYEQYFGPGTRLTVT.

The J gene is TRBJ2-1, the V gene TRBV5-1; 12 bases map to TRBD2. CDR1 and CDR2 from the germline V gene are SGHRS and YFSETQ. The CDR3 spans 17 residues. J gave up 5 bases and V 4 bases, and 10 bases lay outside the gene matches. The CDR3 loop reads CASSRNPGLAGDNEQFF. The CDR3 DNA reads TGCGCCAGCAGCAGAAACCCGGGACTAGCGGGCGACAATGAGCAGTTCTTC.

V gene TRBV11-2 combines with J gene TRBJ1-6; 8 bases are shared with TRBD1. The CDR3 sequence is 14 residues long. Germline V CDR1 and CDR2: SGHAT, FQNNGV. J gave up 9 bases and V 5 bases, and 6 bases lay outside the gene matches. The CDR3 region is CASSSGQGSSPLHF. The CDR3 coding sequence is TGTGCCAGCAGCAGTGGACAGGGCTCTTCACCCCTCCACTTT.

The chain is built from TRBV4-3 and TRBJ2-7; 10 bases fit TRBD1. The CDR3 has 15 residues. After removal of 3 bases from V and 2 bases from J, the junction contained 4 bases not matched to a gene. Germline V lookup: CDR1 LGHNA, CDR2 YSLEER. CDR3 in amino acids: CASSHRQGAAYEQYF. The CDR3, as DNA: TGCGCCAGCAGCCATAGACAGGGGGCGGCCTACGAGCAGTACTTC.

The CDR3 loop is CASSLDYSGTYNEQFF. The DNA of the CDR3 is TGTGCCAGCAGCTTAGATTATAGCGGCACCTACAATGAGCAGTTCTTC. The V and J genes are TRBV7-2 and TRBJ2-1; D perhaps matches TRBD2 (6 bases). The CDR3 is made up of 16 amino acids. V was trimmed by 1 base and J by 2 bases, leaving 12 bases between them. Germline V lookup: CDR1 SGHTA, CDR2 FQGNSA.

CDR3 sequence: CASSLGGTHGYTF. The CDR3 coding sequence is TGTGCCAGCAGCTTAGGAGGAACCCACGGCTACACCTTC. The chain combines TRBV11-2 with TRBJ1-2; D is unresolved. Looked up from germline, CDR1 is SGHAT and CDR2 is FQNNGV. Trimming cost V 1 base and J 8 bases, with 11 bases left between them. The CDR3 loop spans 13 amino acids. The full variable domain, its missing parts supplied by reference TRBV11-2 and TRBJ1-2, is EAGVAQSPRYKIIEKRQSVAFWCNPISGHATLYWYQQILGQGPKLLIQFQNNGVVDDSQLPKDRFSAERLKGVDSTLKIQPAKLEDSAVYLCASSLGGTHGYTFGSGTRLTVV.